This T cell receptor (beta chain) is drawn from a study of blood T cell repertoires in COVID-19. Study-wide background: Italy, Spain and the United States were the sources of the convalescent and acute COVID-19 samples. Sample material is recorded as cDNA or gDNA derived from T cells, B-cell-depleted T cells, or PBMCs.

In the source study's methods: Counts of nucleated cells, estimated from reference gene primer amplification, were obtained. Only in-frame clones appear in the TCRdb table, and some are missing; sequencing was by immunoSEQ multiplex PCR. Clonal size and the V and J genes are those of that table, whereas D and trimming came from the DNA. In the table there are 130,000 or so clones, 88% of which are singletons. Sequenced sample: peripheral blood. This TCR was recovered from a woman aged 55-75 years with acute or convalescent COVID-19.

The CDR3 spells CASTAGTANTEAFF. The CDR3 nucleotides read TGTGCCAGTACCGCTGGGACAGCGAACACTGAAGCTTTCTTT. The chain combines TRBV19 with TRBJ1-1; TRBD1 matches 7 bases. CDR1 and CDR2 from the germline V gene are LNHDA and SQIVND (reference sequence). CDR3 length equals 14 residues. The V and J ends lost 7 bases and 1 base, in that order; junction bases with no gene match: 6.